One and the same sample provided the 15 T cell receptor beta chains below, sequenced in a study of neurological immune-mediated disorders. One entry per CDR3 protein results from TCRdb running MiXCR on the 5' RACE reads. Of roughly 90,000 distinct CDR3 sequences listed, around 3.6% are singletons. What was sequenced was PBMCs. Receptor source: a woman aged 50 to 60 with multiple sclerosis.

This clonotype was counted a few times. A much bigger clone sits one base away, suggesting this may be a read error. The gene calls are TRBV10-1 and TRBJ1-3; D may be TRBD1 (6 bases). Germline lookup yields CDR1 WNHNN and CDR2 SYGVQD (reference sequence). The CDR3 is made up of 12 amino acids. CDR3 DNA sequence: TGCCCCCCCAGGGGAAATGGAAAAACCATATATTTT. It yields the protein CPPRGNGKTIYF.

This clonotype has a count of ten or more. CDR3 protein: CASSLLNEQFF. Here the CDR3 DNA reads TGTGCCAGCAGCCTCCTCAATGAGCAGTTCTTC. J is TRBJ2-1 and V is TRBV7-9; D not resolved. This CDR3 is 11 amino acids long. Germline-derived CDR1 and CDR2 are SEHNR and FQNEAQ (reference sequence). V shed 5 bases and J shed 6 bases, with 5 bases lying between them.

This clonotype occurred many times. V gene TRBV3-1 combines with J gene TRBJ2-7, with D tentatively TRBD2 (5 bases). CDR3 length equals 12 residues. Looked up from germline, CDR1 is LGHDT and CDR2 is YNNKEL (reference sequence). V lost 0 bases, J lost 11 bases, and 11 bases lay in between. In nucleotides, the CDR3 is TGTGCCAGCAGCCAAGATTCTCGGGAAAAGTACTTC. As protein: CASSQDSREKYF.

In its sample, this clonotype was seen many times. This chain connects TRBV20-1 to TRBJ1-6, with D unclear. CDR3 length: 13 amino acids. Trimming left V 0 bases short and J 7 bases short, with 7 bases between. Germline V CDR1 and CDR2: DFQATT, SNEGSKA (reference sequence). CDR3 loop: CSAREGGNSPLHF. The CDR3 DNA is TGCAGTGCTAGAGAGGGTGGAAATTCACCCCTCCACTTT.

This clonotype was seen many times. The V gene is TRBV10-2, the J gene TRBJ2-7, with TRBD2 matching over 10 bases. The V gene's germline CDR1 is WSHSY and CDR2 SAAADI. This CDR3 has 13 amino acids. V lost 8 bases, J lost 2 bases, and 3 bases stayed unmatched. CDR3 in amino acids: CASRTSGTYEQYF. CDR3 nucleotides: TGCGCCAGCCGGACTAGCGGAACCTACGAGCAGTACTTC.

This clonotype has a count of ten or more. V and J are TRBV5-5 and TRBJ2-3; TRBD1 agrees at 10 bases. V was pared by 4 bases and J by 4 bases, with 3 bases of the junction left unmatched. CDR1 is SGHKS and CDR2 is YYEKEE in the germline V gene (reference sequence). CDR3 size: 14 residues. CDR3 coding DNA: TGTGCCAGCAGCCTGACAGGGGGCGCAGATACGCAGTATTTT. This gives the protein CASSLTGGADTQYF.

This clonotype was recorded at least ten times. The chain couples TRBV3-1 to TRBJ1-2, with TRBD1 matching 7 bases. Germline CDR1 and CDR2: LGHDT and YNNKEL (reference sequence). The J segment lost 5 bases and the V segment lost 7 bases, leaving 16 bases of the junction unmatched. The CDR3 has 16 amino acids. CDR3 loop: CASKKWGQTEEYGYTF. Here the CDR3 DNA reads TGTGCCAGCAAAAAGTGGGGACAGACCGAGGAATATGGCTACACCTTC.

This clonotype has a handful of counts. The junction departs from the called germline gene at one end, perhaps through a read error. The genes are TRBV5-1 and TRBJ1-6; D not certain. CDR1 and CDR2 from the germline V gene are SGHRS and YFSETQ. The CDR3 sequence is 13 residues long. The CDR3 coding sequence is TGCGCCAGCAGCTCAAAAGGGTCGTCAACCCTCAACTTT. Its translation is CASSSKGSSTLNF.

This clonotype was recorded at least ten times. CDR3 DNA: TGTGCCAGATCTCCCTTTACTTGGCGGGCAACTAATGAAAAACTGTTTTTT. It translates to CARSPFTWRATNEKLFF. V and J are TRBV21-1 and TRBJ1-4. TRBV21-1 is noted as a pseudogene. CDR3 length: 17 residues.

This clonotype occurred many times. The V gene is TRBV5-1, the J gene TRBJ2-7; no firm D call. Germline V lookup: CDR1 SGHRS, CDR2 YFSETQ. The CDR3 is 14 residues long. V dropped 2 bases and J dropped 0 bases, with 9 bases sitting between them. Here the CDR3 DNA reads TGCGCCAGCAGCTTAGATACAGCCTCCTACGAGCAGTACTTC. Translation: CASSLDTASYEQYF.

This clonotype was seen repeatedly, ten times or more. The genes are TRBV9 and TRBJ1-2, with TRBD1 matching over 7 bases. CDR1 and CDR2 (germline): SGDLS, YYNGEE. The CDR3 totals 16 residues. V lost 0 bases, J lost 8 bases, and 13 bases stayed unmatched. The CDR3 loop is CASSVGTGLSQYGYTF. CDR3 DNA sequence: TGTGCCAGCAGCGTAGGGACAGGACTCTCCCAATACGGCTACACCTTC.

This clonotype was counted ten times or more. This chain uses TRBV21-1 with TRBJ1-3. TRBV21-1 has pseudogene status. CDR3 length equals 14 residues. The CDR3 nucleotides read TGTGCCAGCAGCAAACGCAGGGCTGGAAACACCATATATTTT. This codes for CASSKRRAGNTIYF.

This clonotype showed up many times. V usage is TRBV7-6 and J usage is TRBJ1-1; D is possibly TRBD1 (6 bases). Germline V lookup: CDR1 SGHVS, CDR2 FNYEAQ. There are 13 residues in the CDR3. Trimming took 3 bases from V and 4 from J, leaving 9 bases between them. The CDR3 bases are TGTGCCAGCAGCTTTAAACAGGGCACTGAAGCTTTCTTT. The encoded protein is CASSFKQGTEAFF.

This clonotype was detected ten times or more. The chain joins TRBV5-1 to TRBJ2-7, with unresolved D. With 0 bases removed from V and 6 bases from J, the gap between germline ends came to 13 bases. This CDR3 comprises 14 residues. Germline CDR1 SGHRS, CDR2 YFSETQ. CDR3 region: CASSLVTFTSEQYF. CDR3 sequence (DNA): TGCGCCAGCAGCTTGGTGACTTTTACCTCCGAGCAGTACTTC.

In its sample, this clonotype was seen a few times. This may be a read error, as it is one base from a much larger clone. The chain links TRBV7-9 to TRBJ2-2, with 7 nucleotides matching TRBD1. CDR3 length: 18 residues. CDR1 and CDR2 from the germline V gene are SEHNR and FQNEAQ (reference sequence). After removal of 5 bases from V and 0 bases from J, the junction contained 12 bases not matched to a gene. The CDR3 spells CASSPQIGTATNTGELFF. DNA of the CDR3: TGTGCCAGCAGCCCCCAGATCGGGACAGCCACGAACACCGGGGAGCTGTTTTTT.